These 13 T cell receptor beta chains were sequenced from one sample in a study of T cell responses to AZD1222 COVID-19 vaccine. The repertoire was sequenced with immunoSEQ multiplex PCR; TCRdb's copy has only in-frame clones and lacks some. The data hold 120,000 to 150,000 clones, with around 88% observed a single time. Sequences were derived from peripheral blood, sampled on day 0 of AZD1222 vaccination. The receptors were sampled from an adult in good health.

The chain links TRBV6-5 to TRBJ2-3; 7 bases fit TRBD1. The CDR3 runs 13 residues. The trim removed 6 bases at V and 4 bases at J, leaving 4 bases unmatched. Looked up from germline, CDR1 is MNHEY and CDR2 is SVGAGI. This CDR3 reads CASRKTGPDTQYF. Written as DNA, the CDR3 is TGTGCCAGCAGAAAGACAGGGCCAGATACGCAGTATTTT.

The table lists this clone with a few counts. This rearrangement joins TRBV5-6 to TRBJ1-6; D not resolved. The CDR3 length is 13 residues. CDR1 is SGHDT, CDR2 YYEEEE, per germline. The germline V and J ends were trimmed by 6 bases and 6 bases, with 10 bases remaining between them. The CDR3 protein is CASTQTRNSPLHF. As DNA, the CDR3 is TGTGCCAGCACCCAAACCCGTAATTCACCCCTCCACTTT.

The chain joins TRBV5-1 to TRBJ1-3; 7 bases align to TRBD1. CDR1 SGHRS and CDR2 YFSETQ come from the germline V gene. The CDR3 covers 14 residues. V lost 0 bases and J lost 8; bases outside the gene matches: 5. This chain's CDR3 is CASSLGQGVHTIYF. CDR3 sequence (DNA): TGCGCCAGCAGCTTGGGACAGGGCGTGCACACCATATATTTT.

The V gene is TRBV28, the J gene TRBJ1-2; D is perhaps TRBD1 (5 bases). The CDR3 contains 13 residues. V was pared by 5 bases and J by 3 bases, with 10 bases between. Germline loops: CDR1 MDHEN, CDR2 SYDVKM. The CDR3 region has the DNA TGTGCCAGCAGTGTGGGGCCTTACTATGGCTACACCTTC. The encoded protein is CASSVGPYYGYTF.

V is TRBV12-5 and J is TRBJ1-5; D ambiguous. The CDR3 contains 14 residues. Trimming removed 7 bases at V and 0 bases at J, with 10 bases between. Germline V gene sequence: CDR1 LGHNT, CDR2 FRNRAP. CDR3 nucleotides: TGTGCTAGTGCCCACGAGGGTAGCAATCAGCCCCAGCATTTT. The encoded protein is CASAHEGSNQPQHF.

Points on this clone: Other DNA sequences of this sample code for an identical CDR3. V usage is TRBV9 and J usage is TRBJ1-2; the D is unclear. CDR3 size: 13 residues. V was pared by 0 bases and J by 4 bases, with 7 bases between. CDR1 and CDR2 (germline): SGDLS, YYNGEE. The CDR3 region is CASSVEGSYGYTF. CDR3 nucleotide sequence: TGTGCCAGCAGCGTAGAAGGGTCCTATGGCTACACCTTC.

The V gene is TRBV18, the J gene TRBJ1-5; 7 nucleotides line up with TRBD1. V gave up 5 bases and J gave up 2 bases; unmatched junction bases: 9. The CDR3 contains 16 residues. CDR1 and CDR2 from the germline V gene are KGHSH and LQKENI. The CDR3 coding sequence is TGTGCCAGCTCATCCGACAGGGATGGTGGCAATCAGCCCCAGCATTTT. Its protein product is CASSSDRDGGNQPQHF.

The chain employs TRBV4-1 and TRBJ1-2; 7 nucleotides align to TRBD1. Germline V gives CDR1 MGHRA, CDR2 YSYEKL. The CDR3 sequence is 14 residues long. J gave up 5 bases and V 2 bases, and 5 bases lay outside the gene matches. CDR3 amino acids: CASSQTTGTYGYTF. In DNA form, the CDR3 reads TGCGCCAGCAGCCAAACGACAGGGACTTATGGCTACACCTTC.

This clone was detected once. The V gene is TRBV6-2 or TRBV6-3, the J gene TRBJ2-7; 8 bases map to TRBD1. The CDR3 length is 13 residues. The J segment lost 3 bases and the V segment lost 2 bases, leaving 0 bases of the junction unmatched. The germline gives CDR1 MNHEY, CDR2 SVGEGT. CDR3 DNA: TGTGCCAGCAGTTACACAGGGGGCTACGAGCAGTACTTC. This sequence encodes CASSYTGGYEQYF.

The rearrangement uses TRBV2 and TRBJ1-5; the D gene is possibly TRBD1 (6 bases). Germline V gives CDR1 SNHLY, CDR2 FYNNEI. This CDR3 contains 14 residues. The V and J ends lost 6 bases and 0 bases respectively, with 9 bases between them. The CDR3 bases are TGTGCCAGCAGCAGGGGAAATAGCAATCAGCCCCAGCATTTT. This codes for CASSRGNSNQPQHF.

The gene calls are TRBV19 and TRBJ1-4; TRBD1 matches at 8 bases. The CDR3 extends over 13 amino acids. CDR1 is LNHDA and CDR2 is SQIVND in the germline V gene (reference sequence). Trimming removed 9 bases from V and 6 bases from J; junction bases left unmatched: 6. The CDR3 here is CASSGQVDEKLFF. In DNA, the CDR3 is TGTGCCAGCTCGGGACAGGTGGATGAAAAACTGTTTTTT.

The rearrangement links TRBV18 to TRBJ1-1, with 7 bases lining up with TRBD1. The germline V gene encodes CDR1 KGHSH and CDR2 LQKENI. CDR3 size: 13 residues. Trimming cost V 4 bases and J 3 bases; bases outside gene matches: 2. The chain's CDR3 is CASSLTGDTEAFF. CDR3 nucleotides: TGTGCCAGCTCACTCACAGGGGACACTGAAGCTTTCTTT.

CDR3 sequence: CASSSRPGGYTF. The CDR3 DNA is TGCGCCAGCAGTTCGAGGCCGGGTGGCTACACCTTC. The chain carries TRBV4-1 and TRBJ1-2; no reliable D call. The CDR3 loop spans 12 amino acids. Germline-derived CDR1 and CDR2 are MGHRA and YSYEKL. Trimming stripped 6 bases from V and 7 bases from J, with 12 bases between.